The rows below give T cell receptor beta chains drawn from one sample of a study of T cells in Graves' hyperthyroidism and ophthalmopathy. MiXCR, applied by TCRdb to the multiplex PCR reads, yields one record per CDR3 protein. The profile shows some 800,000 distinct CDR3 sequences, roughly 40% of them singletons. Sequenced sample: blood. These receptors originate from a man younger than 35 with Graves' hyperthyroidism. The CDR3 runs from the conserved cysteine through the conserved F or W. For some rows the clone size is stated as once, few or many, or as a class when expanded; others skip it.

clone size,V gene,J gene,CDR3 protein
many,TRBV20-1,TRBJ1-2,CSASGQSNGYTF
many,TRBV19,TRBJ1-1,CASTDRVEWNTEAFF
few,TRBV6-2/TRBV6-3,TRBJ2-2,CASSPFPSSNTGELFF
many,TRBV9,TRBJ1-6,CASSSQRYDSPLHF
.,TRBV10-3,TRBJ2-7,CASRFGTFGEQYF
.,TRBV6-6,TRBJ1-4,CASSYPDRDEKLFF
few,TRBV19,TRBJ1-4,CASSSLEGLGEKLFF
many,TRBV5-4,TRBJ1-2,CASSDRGNGYTF
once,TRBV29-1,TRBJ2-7,CSVGPGNRDYEQYF
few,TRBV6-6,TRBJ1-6,CASSLGSYSPLHF
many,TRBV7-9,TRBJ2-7,CASTFGGAHEQYF
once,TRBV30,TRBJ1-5,CAWSTGTGNQPQHF
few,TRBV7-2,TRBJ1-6,CASSSQGLVNSPLHF
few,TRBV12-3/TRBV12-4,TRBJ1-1,CASRGTDNTEAFF
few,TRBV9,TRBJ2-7,CASSLTPSSYEQYF
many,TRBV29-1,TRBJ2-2,CSVVGTSSVGGELFF
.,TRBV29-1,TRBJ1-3,CSLGGSGNTIYF
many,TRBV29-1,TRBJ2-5,CSAGTQGRGETQYF
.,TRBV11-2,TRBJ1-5,CASSSSPGGQDFNQPQHF
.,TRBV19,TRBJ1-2,CASSTRDRGYTF
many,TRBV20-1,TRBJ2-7,CSATSGRDYEQYF
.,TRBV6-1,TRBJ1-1,CASNIRLNTEAFF
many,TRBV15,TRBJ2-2,CATRLLTEGSATGELFF
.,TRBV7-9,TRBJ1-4,CASSLARSRGGEKLFF
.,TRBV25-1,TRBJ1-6,CASSLHGGTGESPLHF
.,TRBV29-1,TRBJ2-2,CSVGRDTNTGELFF
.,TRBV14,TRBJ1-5,CASSKTGGQQPQHF
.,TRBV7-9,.,CASSWAIGEQFF
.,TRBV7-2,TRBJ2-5,CASSYHTGQTQETQYF
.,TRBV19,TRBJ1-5,CASSIVTGLNQPQHF
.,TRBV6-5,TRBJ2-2,CASARGVTGELFF
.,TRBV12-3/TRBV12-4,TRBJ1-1,CASSYFRGLMNTEAFF
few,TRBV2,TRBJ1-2,CASSEVGDGYTF
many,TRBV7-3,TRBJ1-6,CASSLQGNNSPLHF
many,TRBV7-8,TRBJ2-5,CASSYLETQYF
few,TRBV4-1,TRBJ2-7,CASSQDRAEQGYEQYF
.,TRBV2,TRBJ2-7,CASVESGWLSSYEQYF
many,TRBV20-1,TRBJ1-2,CSAGGVASGYTF
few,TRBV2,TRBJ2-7,CASSEDGTSGDEQYF
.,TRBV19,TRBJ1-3,CASSRGQGRSSGNTIYF
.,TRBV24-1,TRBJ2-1,CATSDPGQGMNEQFF
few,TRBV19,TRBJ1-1,CASSISGAGPEAFF
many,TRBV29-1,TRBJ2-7,CSVAPGPYEQYF
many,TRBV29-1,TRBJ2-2,CSVAGRANTGELFF
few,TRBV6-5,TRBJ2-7,CASSLGQGVGEQYF
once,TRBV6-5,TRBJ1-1,CASGPIEDRAITEAFF
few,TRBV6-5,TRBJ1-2,CASSAGTVYGYTF
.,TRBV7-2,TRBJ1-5,CASSRNQGNQPQHF